This TCR beta chain is from a study of OX40 agonist ivuxolimab in advanced cancers. Study background: The mean age was approximately 60 years, ranging from about 23 to 85, with around four fifths of participants male. The study's findings and limits: Some nonresponders also had low normalized T-cell clonal expansion. Clonal expansion by week 6 occurred in CD4+ and CD8+ blood T cells (at 0.1 to 3.0 mg/kg). Mean expanded clone counts were higher in CD8+ than CD4+ T cells.

The table came from immunoSEQ multiplex PCR; TCRdb's copy has only in-frame clones and leaves some out. The table has tens of thousands of clones, roughly 84% seen once; the top ten hold roughly 0.3%. Comments on this clone: As yet, its antigen is unknown.

Trimming left V 0 bases short and J 1 base short, with 11 bases between. CDR3 length: 16 residues. Germline V gene data show CDR1 as LGHNA and CDR2 as YNFKEQ. The rearrangement joins TRBV4-2 to TRBJ2-3; possibly TRBD2 for D (5 bases). The clonotype comes from an adult with an advanced solid tumor such as melanoma, head and neck, liver or kidney cancer. Sequenced material: CD4+ or CD8+ T cells sorted from blood, taken in a trial of the OX40 agonist ivuxolimab. CDR3 residues: CASSQEARGRTDTQYF. CDR3 bases: TGTGCCAGCAGCCAAGAGGCTCGCGGGCGCACAGATACGCAGTATTTT.